The clone carrying this TCR beta chain occurred once. These data originate in a study of blood T cell repertoires in COVID-19. Only in-frame clones appear in the TCRdb table, and some are missing; sequencing was by immunoSEQ multiplex PCR. The sample contains roughly 120,000 clones, just over 90% of which appear only once. V dropped 7 bases and J dropped 5; count of bases not matched to a gene: 5. CDR1 SNHLY and CDR2 FYNNEI come from the germline V gene. The CDR3 has 14 residues. Sequenced material: peripheral blood. The chain is built from TRBV2 and TRBJ2-3; 11 positions match TRBD1. The origin of this receptor is a human donor with active COVID-19. The donor label of this sample is uncertain. Here the CDR3 DNA reads TGTGCCAGCACGGACAGGGGGCTCAGAGATACGCAGTATTTT. Its translation: CASTDRGLRDTQYF.